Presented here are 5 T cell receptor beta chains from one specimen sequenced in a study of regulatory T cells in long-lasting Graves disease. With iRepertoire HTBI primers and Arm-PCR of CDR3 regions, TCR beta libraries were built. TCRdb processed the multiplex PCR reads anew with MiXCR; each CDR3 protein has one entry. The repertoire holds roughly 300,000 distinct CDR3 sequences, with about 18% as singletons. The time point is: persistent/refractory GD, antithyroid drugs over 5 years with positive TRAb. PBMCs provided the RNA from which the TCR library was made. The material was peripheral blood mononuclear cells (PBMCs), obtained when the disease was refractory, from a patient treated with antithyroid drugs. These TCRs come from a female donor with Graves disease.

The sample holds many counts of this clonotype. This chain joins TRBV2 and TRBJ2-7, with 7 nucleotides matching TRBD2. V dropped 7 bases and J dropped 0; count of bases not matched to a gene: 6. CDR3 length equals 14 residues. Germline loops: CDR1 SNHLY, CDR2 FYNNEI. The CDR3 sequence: CASNSGGSSYEQYF. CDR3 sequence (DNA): TGTGCCAGCAATTCGGGCGGGAGCTCCTACGAGCAGTACTTC.

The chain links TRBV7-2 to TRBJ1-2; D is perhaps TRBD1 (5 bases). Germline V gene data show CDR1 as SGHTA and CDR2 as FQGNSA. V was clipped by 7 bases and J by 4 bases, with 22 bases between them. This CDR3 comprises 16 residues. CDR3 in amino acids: CASTPGAPRAVYGYTF. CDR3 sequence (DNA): TGTGCCAGCACCCCTGGGGCGCCACGGGCGGTCTATGGCTACACCTTC.

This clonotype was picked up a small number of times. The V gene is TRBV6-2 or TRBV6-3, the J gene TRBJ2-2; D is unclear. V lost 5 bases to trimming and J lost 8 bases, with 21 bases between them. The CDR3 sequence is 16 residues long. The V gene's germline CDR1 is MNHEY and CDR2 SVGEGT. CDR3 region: CASSQGLPSDEGELFF. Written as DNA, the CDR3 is TGTGCCAGCAGTCAAGGTCTACCCTCCGACGAAGGGGAGCTGTTTTTT.

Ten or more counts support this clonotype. The chain's CDR3 is CASSLVKGSGYEQYF. CDR3 DNA: TGTGCCAGCAGCTTAGTCAAGGGCAGTGGATACGAGCAGTACTTC. The chain links TRBV7-2 to TRBJ2-7; D unresolved. V lost 1 base and J 4 bases, leaving 14 bases between the germline ends. The CDR3 totals 15 residues. Germline V gene lookup returns CDR1 SGHTA and CDR2 FQGNSA.

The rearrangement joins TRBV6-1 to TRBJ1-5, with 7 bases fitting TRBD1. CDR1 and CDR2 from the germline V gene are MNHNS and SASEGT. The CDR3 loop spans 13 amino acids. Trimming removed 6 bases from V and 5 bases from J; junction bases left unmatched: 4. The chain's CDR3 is CASRITGDQPQHF. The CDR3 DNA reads TGTGCCAGCAGAATCACAGGGGATCAGCCCCAGCATTTT.